The 3 T cell receptor beta chains presented below share a single source sample, sequenced in a study of cytomegalovirus exposure and HLA in healthy donors. The PCR was carried out with 60 Vbeta primers and 13 Jbeta primers. Some clones are missing from TCRdb's copy, which holds only in-frame ones; the method was immunoSEQ multiplex PCR. The sample contains around 100,000 clones, approximately 73% of which appear only once. Sequencing was performed on PBMCs. The source of these receptors is a woman between 18 and 30 years old in good health and CMV-seropositive.

Only a few counts were recorded for this clone. The gene calls are TRBV6-5 and TRBJ1-2, with unresolved D. Germline-derived CDR1 and CDR2 are MNHEY and SVGAGI. V was clipped by 2 bases and J by 7 bases, with 14 bases between them. This CDR3 has 14 residues. The CDR3 loop reads CASSYGQPTTGYTF. The CDR3 DNA reads TGTGCCAGCAGTTACGGGCAGCCCACCACTGGCTACACCTTC.

V is TRBV5-6 and J is TRBJ1-1; no firm D call. V dropped 4 bases and J dropped 4 bases, with 8 bases sitting between them. CDR1 is SGHDT and CDR2 is YYEEEE in the germline V gene. CDR3 length: 12 amino acids. This chain's CDR3 is CASSIASTEAFF. Here the CDR3 DNA reads TGTGCCAGCAGCATAGCGAGCACTGAAGCTTTCTTT.

This chain uses TRBV5-6 with TRBJ1-1; 9 positions agree with TRBD1. This CDR3 is built from 17 residues. V shed 3 bases and J 2 bases; nucleotides not matched to a gene: 11. Germline-derived CDR1 and CDR2 are SGHDT and YYEEEE. The CDR3 DNA sequence: TGTGCCAGCAGCTCAGCCCGGGACAGGGTAGTCAACACTGAAGCTTTCTTT. Residues: CASSSARDRVVNTEAFF.